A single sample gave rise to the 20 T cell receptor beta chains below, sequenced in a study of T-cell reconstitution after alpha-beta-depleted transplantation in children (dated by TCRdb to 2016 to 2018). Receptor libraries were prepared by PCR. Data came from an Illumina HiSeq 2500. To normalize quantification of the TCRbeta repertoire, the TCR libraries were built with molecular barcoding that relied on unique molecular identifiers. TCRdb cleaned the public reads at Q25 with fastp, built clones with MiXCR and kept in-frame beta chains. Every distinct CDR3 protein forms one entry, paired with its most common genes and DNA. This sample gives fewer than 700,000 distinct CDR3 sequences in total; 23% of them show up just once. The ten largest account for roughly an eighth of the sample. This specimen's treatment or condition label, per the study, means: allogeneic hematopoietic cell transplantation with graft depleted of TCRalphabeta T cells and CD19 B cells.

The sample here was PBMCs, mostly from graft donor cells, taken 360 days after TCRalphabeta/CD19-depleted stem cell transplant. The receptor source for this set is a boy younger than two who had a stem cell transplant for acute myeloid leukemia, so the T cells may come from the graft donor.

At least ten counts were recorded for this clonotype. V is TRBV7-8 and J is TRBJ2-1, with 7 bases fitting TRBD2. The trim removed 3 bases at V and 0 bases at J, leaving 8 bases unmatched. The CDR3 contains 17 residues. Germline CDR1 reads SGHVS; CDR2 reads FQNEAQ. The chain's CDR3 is CASSFTSGARSYNEQFF. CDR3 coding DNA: TGTGCCAGCAGCTTCACCAGCGGGGCCCGCTCCTACAATGAGCAGTTCTTC.

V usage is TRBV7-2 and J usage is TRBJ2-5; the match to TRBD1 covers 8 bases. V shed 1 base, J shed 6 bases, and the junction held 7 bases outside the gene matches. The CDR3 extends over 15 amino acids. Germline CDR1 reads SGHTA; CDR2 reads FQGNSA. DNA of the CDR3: TGTGCCAGCAGCTTAGAGGCAGGGGGCAGGAAGACCCAGTACTTC. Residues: CASSLEAGGRKTQYF. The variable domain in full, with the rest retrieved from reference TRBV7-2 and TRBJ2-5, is GAGVSQSPSNKVTEKGKDVELRCDPISGHTALYWYRQSLGQGLEFLIYFQGNSAPDKSGLPSDRFSAERTGGSVSTLTIQRTQQEDSAVYLCASSLEAGGRKTQYFGPGTRLLVL.

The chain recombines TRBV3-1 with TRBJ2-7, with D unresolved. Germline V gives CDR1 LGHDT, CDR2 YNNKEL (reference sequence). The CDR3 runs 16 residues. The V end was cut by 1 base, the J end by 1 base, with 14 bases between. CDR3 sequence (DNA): TGTGCCAGCAGCCAAGGACTTCAAGGCCAGTCCTACGAGCAGTACTTC. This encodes CASSQGLQGQSYEQYF.

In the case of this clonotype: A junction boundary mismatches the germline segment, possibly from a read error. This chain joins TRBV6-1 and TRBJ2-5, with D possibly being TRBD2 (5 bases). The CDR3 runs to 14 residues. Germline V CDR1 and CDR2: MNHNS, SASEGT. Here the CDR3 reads CASQDWARRETQDF. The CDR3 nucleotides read TGTGCCAGCCAGGACTGGGCAAGAAGAGAGACCCAGGACTTC.

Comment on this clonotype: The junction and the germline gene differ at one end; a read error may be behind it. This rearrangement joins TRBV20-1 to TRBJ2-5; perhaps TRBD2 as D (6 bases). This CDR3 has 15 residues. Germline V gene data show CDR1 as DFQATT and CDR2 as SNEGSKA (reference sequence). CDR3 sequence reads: CCAREGGGGQETQYF. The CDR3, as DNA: TGCTGTGCTAGAGAGGGAGGAGGAGGCCAAGAGACCCAGTACTTC.

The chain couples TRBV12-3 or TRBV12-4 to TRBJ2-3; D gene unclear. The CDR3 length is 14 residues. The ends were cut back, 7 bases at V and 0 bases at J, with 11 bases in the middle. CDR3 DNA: TGTGCCAGCACCCGTAGCTCCAGCACAGATACGCAGTATTTT. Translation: CASTRSSSTDTQYF.

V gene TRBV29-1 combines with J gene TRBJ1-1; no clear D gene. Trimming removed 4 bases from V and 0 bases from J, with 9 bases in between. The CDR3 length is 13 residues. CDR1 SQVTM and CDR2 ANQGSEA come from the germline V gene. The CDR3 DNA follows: TGCAGCGTTGCCGGGAACATGAACACTGAAGCTTTCTTT. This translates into CSVAGNMNTEAFF.

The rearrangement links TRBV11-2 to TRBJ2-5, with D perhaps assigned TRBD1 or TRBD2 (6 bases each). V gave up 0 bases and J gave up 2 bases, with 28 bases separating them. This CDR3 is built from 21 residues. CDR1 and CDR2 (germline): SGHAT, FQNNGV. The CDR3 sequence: CASSLDWGAGGSTKRQETQYF. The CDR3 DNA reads TGTGCCAGCAGCTTAGATTGGGGGGCAGGAGGGAGCACAAAACGGCAAGAGACCCAGTACTTC.

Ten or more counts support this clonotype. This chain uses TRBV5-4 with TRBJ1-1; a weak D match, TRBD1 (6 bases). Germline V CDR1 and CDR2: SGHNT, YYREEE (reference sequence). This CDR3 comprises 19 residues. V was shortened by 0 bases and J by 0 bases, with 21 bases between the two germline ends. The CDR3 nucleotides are TGTGCCAGCAGCTTGGTCACTTATACAGGGTCGGGATTGAACACTGAAGCTTTCTTT. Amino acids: CASSLVTYTGSGLNTEAFF.

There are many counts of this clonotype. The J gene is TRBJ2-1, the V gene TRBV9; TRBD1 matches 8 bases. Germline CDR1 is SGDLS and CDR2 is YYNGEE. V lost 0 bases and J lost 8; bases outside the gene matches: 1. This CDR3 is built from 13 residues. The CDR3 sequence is CASSVATGDEQFF. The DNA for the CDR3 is TGTGCCAGCAGCGTAGCGACAGGGGATGAGCAGTTCTTC.

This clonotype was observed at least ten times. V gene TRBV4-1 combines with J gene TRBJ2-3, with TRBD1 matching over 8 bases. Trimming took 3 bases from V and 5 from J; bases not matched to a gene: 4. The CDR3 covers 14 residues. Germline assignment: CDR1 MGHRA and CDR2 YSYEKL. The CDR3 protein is CASSHGQGVDTQYF. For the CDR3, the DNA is TGCGCCAGCAGCCACGGACAGGGAGTAGATACGCAGTATTTT.

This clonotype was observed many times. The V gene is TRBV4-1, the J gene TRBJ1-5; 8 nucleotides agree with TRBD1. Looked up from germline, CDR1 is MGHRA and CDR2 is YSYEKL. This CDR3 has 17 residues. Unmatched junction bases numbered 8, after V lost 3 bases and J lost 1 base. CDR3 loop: CASSHAGQGRSNQPQHF. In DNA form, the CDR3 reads TGCGCCAGCAGCCACGCAGGACAGGGTCGGAGCAATCAGCCCCAGCATTTT.

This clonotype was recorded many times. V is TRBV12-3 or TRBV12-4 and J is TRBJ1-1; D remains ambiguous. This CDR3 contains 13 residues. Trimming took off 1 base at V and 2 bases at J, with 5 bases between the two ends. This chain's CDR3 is CASSLGRNTEAFF. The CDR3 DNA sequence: TGTGCCAGCAGTTTAGGCAGAAACACTGAAGCTTTCTTT.

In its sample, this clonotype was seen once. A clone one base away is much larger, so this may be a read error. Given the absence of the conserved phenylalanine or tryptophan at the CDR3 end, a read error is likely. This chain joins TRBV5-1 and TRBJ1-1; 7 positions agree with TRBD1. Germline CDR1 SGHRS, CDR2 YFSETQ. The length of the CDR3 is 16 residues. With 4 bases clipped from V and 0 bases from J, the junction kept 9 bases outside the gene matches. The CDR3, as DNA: TGCGCCAGCAGCGTTCTTAGGGGGCAGTTGAACACTGAAGCTTTCGTT. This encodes CASSVLRGQLNTEAFV.

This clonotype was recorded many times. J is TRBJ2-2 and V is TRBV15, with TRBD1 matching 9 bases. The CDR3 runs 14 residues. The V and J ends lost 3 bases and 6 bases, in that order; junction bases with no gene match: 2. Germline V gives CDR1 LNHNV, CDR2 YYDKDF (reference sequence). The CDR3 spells CATSSGTGSGELFF. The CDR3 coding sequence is TGTGCCACCAGCAGTGGGACAGGGTCCGGGGAGCTGTTTTTT.

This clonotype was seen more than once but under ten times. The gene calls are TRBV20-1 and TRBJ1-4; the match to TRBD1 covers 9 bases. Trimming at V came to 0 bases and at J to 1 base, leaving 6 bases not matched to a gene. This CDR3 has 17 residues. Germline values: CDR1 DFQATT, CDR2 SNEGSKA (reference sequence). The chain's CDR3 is CSARDPGQGVTNEKLFF. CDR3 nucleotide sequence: TGCAGTGCTAGAGACCCGGGACAGGGAGTAACTAATGAAAAACTGTTTTTT.

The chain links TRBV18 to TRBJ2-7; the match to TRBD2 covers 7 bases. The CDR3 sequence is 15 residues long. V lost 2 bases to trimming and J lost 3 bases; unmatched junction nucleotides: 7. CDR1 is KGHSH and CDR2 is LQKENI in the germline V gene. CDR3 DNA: TGTGCCAGCTCACCAGGAGGAAGCGGGAACTACGAGCAGTACGTC. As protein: CASSPGGSGNYEQYV.

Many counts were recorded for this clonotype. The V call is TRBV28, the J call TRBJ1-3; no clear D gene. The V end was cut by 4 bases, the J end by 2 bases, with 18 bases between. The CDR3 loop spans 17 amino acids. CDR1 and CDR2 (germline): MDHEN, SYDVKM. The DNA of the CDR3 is TGTGCCAGCAGTTCCCCTTGGGAGGAGTACCCTGGAAACACCATATATTTT. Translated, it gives CASSSPWEEYPGNTIYF.

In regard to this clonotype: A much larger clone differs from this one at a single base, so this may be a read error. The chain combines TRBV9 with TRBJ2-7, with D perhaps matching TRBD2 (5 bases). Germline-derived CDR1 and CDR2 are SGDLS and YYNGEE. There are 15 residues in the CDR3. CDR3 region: CASSVDSGLSYEQCF. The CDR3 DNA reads TGTGCCAGCAGCGTAGATTCGGGATTATCCTACGAGCAGTGCTTC.

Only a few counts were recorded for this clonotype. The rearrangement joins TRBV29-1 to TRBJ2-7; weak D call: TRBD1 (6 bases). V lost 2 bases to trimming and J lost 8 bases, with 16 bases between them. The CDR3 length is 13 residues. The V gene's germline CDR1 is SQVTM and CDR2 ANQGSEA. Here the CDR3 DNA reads TGCAGCGTTGAAAAGGCGGCAGGGGACCAGCAGTACTTC. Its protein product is CSVEKAAGDQQYF.